Here is one T cell receptor beta chain with its context. This clone was recorded at least ten times. Which antigen it targets is not known. Base qualities were left out, and no much larger clone turns up one base away. The germline V gene gives CDR1 as MNHNS and CDR2 as SASEGT. Its CDR3 holds 15 amino acids, cysteine through phenylalanine. Just CDR3 DNA is preserved here, 45 bases in frame from base 1. V is trimmed back by 3 bases and J by 6 bases, and the junction contains 9 bases that no gene match accounts for. What this sample's time point label stands for: pretreatment peripheral blood. A cohort of more than 25 patients with locally advanced or metastatic urothelial carcinoma, treated at Memorial Sloan Kettering on a trial protocol, was included. Peripheral blood mononuclear cells were collected from each patient pretreatment and during treatment, giving between 1 and 8 total time points per patient. The Qiagen DNeasy Blood extraction kit was used to purify genomic DNA from total PBMCs and tumor samples. PBMCs were collected pretreatment and during treatment, and were isolated and stored as previously described.

Each PCR received spiked-in synthetic TCR analog templates so that absolute template abundance could be estimated from read counts. The immunoSEQ assay was used to amplify TCRbeta CDR3 regions from genomic DNA with bias-controlled V and J gene primers. Sequencing of rearranged TCRbeta segments was done at approximately 20X coverage. In the paper's pipeline: Clustering was used to correct sequencing errors, and CDR3s were annotated against IMGT so that V, D and J genes could be assigned. Downstream analyses used only productive TCRbeta rearrangements, leaving out any out-of-frame or stop-codon sequences. Clonality was calculated as one minus the Shannon entropy normalized by the log of the number of unique productive sequences. Fisher's exact test with Benjamini-Hochberg correction, using a cutoff of adjusted p below 0.01, was how clones that differed between time points or between blood and tumor were identified. The source is immuneACCESS, and TCRdb retained only in-frame sequences with V and J called. Part of the clones is not carried over; for the studies checked, unresolved V genes explain less than half of this, and the remainder is unexplained. V, J and clone size derive from that table, while D and trimming were established from the DNA sequence. The sample data list 130,000 or so clones, and roughly 80% of these were observed just once. The ten most abundant clones make up 3% to 4% of the sample.

The data belong to a study of PD-L1 blockade in urothelial cancer (TCRdb year 2017). Notes on the research overall: Every patient began therapy in about 2014 and was given atezolizumab 1,200 mg intravenously every 3 weeks. About 85% of the 29 patients were males with bladder-origin urothelial cancer, and about 60% of the roughly 30 reported a prior smoking history. An ECOG performance status of 0 or 1 was recorded for the patients, and 0 to 3 prior chemotherapy regimens had been received by the patients. Blood samples were analyzed at two time points: 3 weeks after treatment start (second dose) and 6 weeks after treatment start. Blood samples gave median yields of about 140,000 T cells and 65,000 to 85,000 unique TCRs, along with a median clonality of about 0.084. The study was an exploratory multi-omic analysis of somatic, immune and clinical correlates of response to PD-L1 blockade with atezolizumab in urothelial cancer. TCR sequencing covered pretreatment tumor samples and matched, serially collected peripheral blood taken before and after atezolizumab treatment. Durable clinical benefit was defined as progression-free survival longer than 6 months, and TCR features were also tested against progression-free and overall survival. Whole exome sequencing and RNA sequencing of pretreatment tumors were performed alongside TCR sequencing in the same patients. Nine or ten patients reached durable clinical benefit, while about 20 patients did not. Under 30 patients had pretreatment blood TCR-seq, around 25 had at least one posttreatment blood collection, and around 25 had tumor TCR-seq. The paper's findings and limits, for the study overall: Patients with durable benefit showed greater expansion of tumor-associated TCR clones in peripheral blood 3 weeks after starting treatment (n ≈ 21, p = 0.022). Improved progression-free and overall survival was associated with having pretreatment peripheral blood TCR clonality below the median. Because the sample size was small (n of about 30) and many exploratory analyses were performed, the results are intended to be hypothesis-generating.

Specimen: PBMCs, collected around atezolizumab (anti-PD-L1) treatment. The sequence came from a man aged 50 to 59 with urothelial cancer. The chain joins TRBV6-1 to TRBJ2-7, with TRBD2 identical over 9 junction bases. The base sequence is TGTGCCAGCAGTGACCCCTATGCGGGAGGGCTCGAGCAGTACTTC. Its protein product is CASSDPYAGGLEQYF.